The rows below give T cell receptor beta chains drawn from one sample of a study of T cells after yellow fever vaccination. TCRdb reprocessed the 5' RACE reads with MiXCR, giving one entry per CDR3 protein. Of 150,000 to 200,000 distinct CDR3 sequences in the sample, 7% to 10% were seen once. Sequenced material: CD8+ T cells sorted from PBMCs, taken 45 days after the yellow fever booster vaccination. These receptors came from a man between 18 and 35 years old who received the YFV17D yellow fever vaccine. The CDR3 runs from the conserved cysteine through the conserved F or W. Size values are once, few and many counts, or a class for expanded clones, and some rows have none.

J	size	V	CDR3
TRBJ2-3	few	TRBV7-3	CASSLNPSLAGGTDTQYF
TRBJ2-3	many	TRBV7-6	CASSQDTGTSGVTTDTQYF
TRBJ2-6	few	TRBV6-5	CASSGSGANVLTF
TRBJ2-5	many	TRBV12-3/TRBV12-4	CASSPTGKETQYF
TRBJ2-1	-	TRBV11-2	CASSSTGTSGGLGNEQFF
TRBJ1-5	-	TRBV27	CASSPAGRLNQPQHF
TRBJ2-3	-	TRBV27	CASSFTPSGGEGTQYF
TRBJ1-4	-	TRBV4-1	CASSQEPATSEKLFF
TRBJ1-4	-	TRBV6-6	CASSSLREKLFF
TRBJ1-5	few	TRBV7-3	CASSLKRYFDNQPQHF
TRBJ2-2	many	TRBV7-6	CASSLGQGGPGELFF
TRBJ1-5	-	TRBV6-5	CADTGRQPQHF
TRBJ2-1	-	TRBV25-1	CASSEVQGDPYNEQFF
TRBJ2-7	-	TRBV20-1	CSARTGVYEQYF
TRBJ2-1	many	TRBV15	CATGDGQGSSEQFF
TRBJ2-3	-	TRBV5-1	CASSSSGQWLFPQYF
TRBJ1-1	few	TRBV27	CASSLRPNTEAFF
TRBJ2-2	-	TRBV7-9	CASTLGGYAGELFF
TRBJ1-6	-	TRBV20-1	CSAREAGTGDLSLHF
TRBJ2-5	-	TRBV7-9	CASSSAAVSETQYF
TRBJ2-1	-	TRBV12-3/TRBV12-4	CASLSRGPEQFF
TRBJ2-3	many	TRBV21-1	CARVLEFADTQYF
TRBJ2-3	-	TRBV12-3/TRBV12-4	CASSAGTGTDTQYF
TRBJ2-3	few	TRBV7-9	CASSTRDSTDTQYF
TRBJ2-2	many	TRBV7-6	CASSLRSGENTGELFF
TRBJ1-1	-	TRBV29-1	CSVESAGRNTEAFF
TRBJ2-4	many	TRBV12-3/TRBV12-4	CASSPANIQYF
TRBJ2-5	few	TRBV6-5	CASSYSRPWETQYF